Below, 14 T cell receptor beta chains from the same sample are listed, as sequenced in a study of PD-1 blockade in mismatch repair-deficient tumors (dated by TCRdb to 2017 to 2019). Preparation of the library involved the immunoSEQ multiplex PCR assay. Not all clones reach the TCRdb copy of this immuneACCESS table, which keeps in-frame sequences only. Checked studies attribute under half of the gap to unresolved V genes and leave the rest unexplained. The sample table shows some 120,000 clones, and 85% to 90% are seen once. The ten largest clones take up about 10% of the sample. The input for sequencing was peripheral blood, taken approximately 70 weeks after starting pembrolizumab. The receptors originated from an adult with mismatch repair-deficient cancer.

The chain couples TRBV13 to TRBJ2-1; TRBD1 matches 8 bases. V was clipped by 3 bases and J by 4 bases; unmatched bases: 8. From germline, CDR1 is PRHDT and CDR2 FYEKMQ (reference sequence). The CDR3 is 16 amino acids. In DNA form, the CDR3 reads TGTGCCAGCAGCTTCCCGGGACAGGACGAGTACAATGAGCAGTTCTTC. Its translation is CASSFPGQDEYNEQFF.

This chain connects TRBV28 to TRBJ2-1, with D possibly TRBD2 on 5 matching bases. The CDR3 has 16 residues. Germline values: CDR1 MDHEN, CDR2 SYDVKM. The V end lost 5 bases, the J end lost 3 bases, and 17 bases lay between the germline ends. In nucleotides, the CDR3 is TGTGCCAGCAGTGGATCTAAGCGGATCCGCTACAATGAGCAGTTCTTC. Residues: CASSGSKRIRYNEQFF.

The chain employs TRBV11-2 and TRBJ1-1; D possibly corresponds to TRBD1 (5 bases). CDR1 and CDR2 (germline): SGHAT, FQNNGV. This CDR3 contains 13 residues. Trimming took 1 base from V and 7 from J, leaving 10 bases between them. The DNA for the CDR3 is TGTGCCAGCAGCTTAGTCTCGGGGGTTGAAGCTTTCTTT. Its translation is CASSLVSGVEAFF.

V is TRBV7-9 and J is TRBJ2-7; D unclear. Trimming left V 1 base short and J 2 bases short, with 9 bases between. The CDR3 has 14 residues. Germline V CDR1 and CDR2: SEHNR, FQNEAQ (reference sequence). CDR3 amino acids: CASSLVEATYEQYF. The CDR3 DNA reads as TGTGCCAGCAGCTTAGTCGAGGCGACCTACGAGCAGTACTTC.

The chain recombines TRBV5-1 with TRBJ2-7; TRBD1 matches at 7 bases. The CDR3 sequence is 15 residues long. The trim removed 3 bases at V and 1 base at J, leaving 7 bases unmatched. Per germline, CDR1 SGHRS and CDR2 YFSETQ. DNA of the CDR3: TGCGCCAGCAGCTCGGGACAGATAGTTTCCTACGAGCAGTACTTC. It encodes CASSSGQIVSYEQYF.

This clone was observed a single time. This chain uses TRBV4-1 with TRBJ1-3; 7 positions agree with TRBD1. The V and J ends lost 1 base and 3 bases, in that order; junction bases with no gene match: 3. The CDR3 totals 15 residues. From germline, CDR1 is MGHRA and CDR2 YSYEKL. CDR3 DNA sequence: TGCGCCAGCAGCCAAGTTGGGACAGTTGGAAACACCATATATTTT. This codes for CASSQVGTVGNTIYF.

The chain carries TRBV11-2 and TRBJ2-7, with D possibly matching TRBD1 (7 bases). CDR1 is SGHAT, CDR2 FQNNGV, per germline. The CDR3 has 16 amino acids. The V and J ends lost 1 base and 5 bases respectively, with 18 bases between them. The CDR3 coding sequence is TGTGCCAGCAGCTTAGGAAGGCTCGGCAGGGGGGACGAGCAGTACTTC. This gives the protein CASSLGRLGRGDEQYF.

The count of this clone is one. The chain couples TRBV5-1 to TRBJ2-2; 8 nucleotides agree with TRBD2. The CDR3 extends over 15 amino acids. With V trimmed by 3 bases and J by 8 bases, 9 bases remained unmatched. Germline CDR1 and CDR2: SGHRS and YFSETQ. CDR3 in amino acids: CASSSLTSESGELFF. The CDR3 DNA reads TGCGCCAGCAGCTCTCTGACTAGCGAGAGTGGGGAGCTGTTTTTT.

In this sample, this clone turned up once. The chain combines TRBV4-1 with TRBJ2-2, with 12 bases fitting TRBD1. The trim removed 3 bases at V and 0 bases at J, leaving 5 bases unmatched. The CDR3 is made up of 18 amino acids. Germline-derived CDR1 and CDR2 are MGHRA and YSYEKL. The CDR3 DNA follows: TGCGCCAGCAGCCACCTGGGACAGGGGGCAGCGAACACCGGGGAGCTGTTTTTT. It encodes CASSHLGQGAANTGELFF.

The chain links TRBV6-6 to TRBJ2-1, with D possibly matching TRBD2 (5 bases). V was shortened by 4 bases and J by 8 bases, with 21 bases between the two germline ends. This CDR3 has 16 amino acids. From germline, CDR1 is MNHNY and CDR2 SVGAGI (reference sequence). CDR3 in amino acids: CASSSSRGLRSYEQFF. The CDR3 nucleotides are TGTGCCAGCAGTTCCTCCCGCGGGCTACGTAGCTATGAGCAGTTCTTC.

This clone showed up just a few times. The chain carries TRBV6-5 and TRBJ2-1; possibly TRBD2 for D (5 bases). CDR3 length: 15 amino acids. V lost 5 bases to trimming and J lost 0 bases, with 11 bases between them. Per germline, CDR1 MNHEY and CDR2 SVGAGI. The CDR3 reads CASSPLVSSYNEQFF. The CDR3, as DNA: TGTGCCAGCAGTCCACTAGTCAGCTCCTACAATGAGCAGTTCTTC.

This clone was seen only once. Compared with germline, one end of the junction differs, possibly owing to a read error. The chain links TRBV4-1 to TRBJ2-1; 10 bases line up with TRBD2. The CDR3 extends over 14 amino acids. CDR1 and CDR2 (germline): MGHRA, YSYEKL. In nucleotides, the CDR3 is TGTGCCAGCAGCCACACTAGCGGGGTGGCTGGGCAGTTCTTC. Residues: CASSHTSGVAGQFF.

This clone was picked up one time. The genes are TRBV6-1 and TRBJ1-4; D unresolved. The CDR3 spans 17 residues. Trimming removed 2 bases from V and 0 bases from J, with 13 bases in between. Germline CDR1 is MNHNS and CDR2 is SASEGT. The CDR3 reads CASSEWRVGATNEKLFF. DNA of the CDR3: TGTGCCAGCAGTGAATGGCGTGTCGGCGCAACTAATGAAAAACTGTTTTTT.

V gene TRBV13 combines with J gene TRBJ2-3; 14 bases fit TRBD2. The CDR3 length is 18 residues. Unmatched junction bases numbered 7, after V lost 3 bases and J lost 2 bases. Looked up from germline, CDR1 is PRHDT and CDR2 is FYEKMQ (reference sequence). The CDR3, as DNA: TGTGCCAGCAGCTTCGGGACTAGCGGGAGTTGGCACACAGATACGCAGTATTTT. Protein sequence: CASSFGTSGSWHTDTQYF.